The 18 T cell receptor beta chains given below trace back to one sample, sequenced in a study of identical twins. TCRdb fed the 5' RACE reads into MiXCR, producing one record per CDR3 protein. The table has a few hundred thousand distinct CDR3 sequences, 10% to 15% seen once. This same sample was also part of a study on yellow fever vaccine responses in identical twins.

The sequenced sample consisted of CD8+ T cells sorted from blood. These receptors all come from a woman in her late teens or twenties in good health.

The chain combines TRBV5-1 with TRBJ2-7; unclear D gene. The germline V gene encodes CDR1 SGHRS and CDR2 YFSETQ. With 0 bases removed from V and 0 bases from J, the gap between germline ends came to 13 bases. This CDR3 is built from 16 residues. CDR3 amino acids: CASSLGGQALSYEQYF. CDR3 nucleotide sequence: TGCGCCAGCAGCTTGGGGGGTCAGGCCCTCTCCTACGAGCAGTACTTC.

The chain joins TRBV7-8 to TRBJ1-2; 9 bases match TRBD1. V lost 4 bases to trimming and J lost 4 bases; unmatched junction nucleotides: 7. There are 15 residues in the CDR3. Germline lookup yields CDR1 SGHVS and CDR2 FQNEAQ. CDR3 in amino acids: CASSSGTGNFYGYTF. CDR3 sequence (DNA): TGTGCCAGCAGCTCCGGGACAGGGAACTTCTATGGCTACACCTTC. Together with reference TRBV7-8 and TRBJ1-2, the CDR3 gives the full variable domain: GAGVSQSPRYKVAKRGQDVALRCDPISGHVSLFWYQQALGQGPEFLTYFQNEAQLDKSGLPSDRFFAERPEGSVSTLKIQRTQQEDSAVYLCASSSGTGNFYGYTFGSGTRLTVV.

The rearrangement uses TRBV15 and TRBJ2-1; D possibly corresponds to TRBD2 (6 bases). Deletions cut 1 base from V and 0 bases from J, with 10 bases between. Germline CDR1 is LNHNV and CDR2 is YYDKDF (reference sequence). The CDR3 length is 16 residues. CDR3 sequence: CATSRGDFPSYNEQFF. In DNA, the CDR3 is TGTGCCACCAGCAGAGGGGACTTCCCCTCCTACAATGAGCAGTTCTTC.

The rearrangement joins TRBV15 to TRBJ2-1; D not certain. Trimming took 1 base from V and 10 from J, leaving 8 bases between them. CDR3 length: 12 amino acids. In germline, CDR1 is LNHNV, CDR2 YYDKDF (reference sequence). CDR3 loop: CATSRAPAEQFF. The CDR3 DNA follows: TGTGCCACCAGCAGAGCCCCGGCCGAGCAGTTCTTC.

This clonotype has only a few counts. The chain has TRBV6-4 and TRBJ2-3; 9 bases line up with TRBD2. There are 16 residues in the CDR3. Germline assignment: CDR1 MRHNA and CDR2 SNTAGT. After removal of 2 bases from V and 1 base from J, the junction contained 4 bases not matched to a gene. CDR3 nucleotides: TGTGCCAGCAGTGACACGCGGGGGGGGGGCACAGATACGCAGTATTTT. It yields the protein CASSDTRGGGTDTQYF.

This rearrangement joins TRBV27 to TRBJ2-1; D perhaps matches TRBD2 (6 bases). This CDR3 region has 16 residues. In germline, CDR1 is MNHEY, CDR2 SMNVEV (reference sequence). The V gene lost 2 bases and the J gene lost 0 bases, with 11 bases spanning the gap. Written as DNA, the CDR3 is TGTGCCAGCAGTTTAGAACGTAGCGGCTCCTACAATGAGCAGTTCTTC. Its protein is CASSLERSGSYNEQFF.

This clonotype was picked up a small number of times. J is TRBJ1-2 and V is TRBV11-2; 7 bases line up with TRBD1. V dropped 6 bases and J dropped 2; count of bases not matched to a gene: 0. Germline loops: CDR1 SGHAT, CDR2 FQNNGV. The CDR3 has 12 amino acids. The CDR3 region is CASRGQNYGYTF. CDR3 DNA sequence: TGTGCCAGCAGGGGACAGAACTATGGCTACACCTTC. Full variable domain (outside the CDR3, taken from reference TRBV11-2 and TRBJ1-2): EAGVAQSPRYKIIEKRQSVAFWCNPISGHATLYWYQQILGQGPKLLIQFQNNGVVDDSQLPKDRFSAERLKGVDSTLKIQPAKLEDSAVYLCASRGQNYGYTFGSGTRLTVV.

The CDR3 DNA follows: TGTGCCAGCAGCGTAGCGTCTAGCGGGAAACAGACCCAGTACTTC. Translated, it gives CASSVASSGKQTQYF. The rearrangement links TRBV9 to TRBJ2-5; 9 bases map to TRBD2. CDR3 length equals 15 residues. The germline CDR1 and CDR2 sequences are SGDLS and YYNGEE. V lost 0 bases and J lost 6; bases outside the gene matches: 6.

This clonotype was picked up many times. The CDR3 sequence is CASSERGPDSPLHF. The DNA of the CDR3 is TGTGCCAGCAGTGAAAGGGGGCCGGATTCACCCCTCCACTTT. The J gene is TRBJ1-6, the V gene TRBV25-1; 7 bases line up with TRBD1. CDR3 length equals 14 residues. V shed 2 bases and J 8 bases; nucleotides not matched to a gene: 3. Germline V CDR1 and CDR2: MGHDK, SYGVNS.

This clonotype was observed at least ten times. V usage is TRBV3-1 and J usage is TRBJ2-7; tentatively, D is TRBD1 or TRBD2 (5 bases each). Germline V gives CDR1 LGHDT, CDR2 YNNKEL (reference sequence). The V and J ends lost 0 bases and 4 bases respectively, with 10 bases between them. The CDR3 loop spans 14 amino acids. CDR3 coding DNA: TGTGCCAGCAGCCAAGATTCTGGGGGATACGAGCAGTACTTC. It yields the protein CASSQDSGGYEQYF.

This clonotype has just a few counts. V and J are TRBV7-9 and TRBJ2-1; a weak D match, TRBD1 (5 bases). The length of the CDR3 is 13 residues. The V gene's germline CDR1 is SEHNR and CDR2 FQNEAQ (reference sequence). V was clipped by 7 bases and J by 2 bases, with 9 bases between them. Here the CDR3 DNA reads TGTGCCAGCACCACAGGAACCTACAATGAGCAGTTCTTC. It is translated as CASTTGTYNEQFF.

This clonotype was seen repeatedly, ten times or more. CDR3 DNA sequence: TGCGCCAGCAGCTTGGTCCCCGTAGACAGAAAAGGAAACACCATATATTTT. Translated: CASSLVPVDRKGNTIYF. The rearrangement joins TRBV5-1 to TRBJ1-3, with a possible D match to TRBD1 (5 bases). V was shortened by 0 bases and J by 4 bases, with 17 bases between the two germline ends. Germline assignment: CDR1 SGHRS and CDR2 YFSETQ. There are 17 residues in the CDR3.

This clonotype was seen a few times. The CDR3 loop is CASTRGGERDTQYF. The CDR3 bases are TGTGCCAGCACCCGCGGGGGGGAGAGAGATACGCAGTATTTT. The J gene is TRBJ2-3, the V gene TRBV7-9, with 9 bases that match TRBD2. CDR1 is SEHNR and CDR2 is FQNEAQ in the germline V gene (reference sequence). V lost 7 bases and J lost 5; bases outside the gene matches: 7. There are 14 residues in the CDR3.

The V call is TRBV7-9, the J call TRBJ1-2; D may be TRBD1 (5 bases). CDR3 length equals 14 residues. Germline V gene data show CDR1 as SEHNR and CDR2 as FQNEAQ (reference sequence). V was trimmed by 4 bases and J by 6 bases, leaving 15 bases between them. CDR3 sequence reads: CASSSSQGPDGYTF. In nucleotides, the CDR3 is TGTGCCAGCAGCTCCTCCCAGGGACCGGATGGCTACACCTTC.

This clonotype has ten or more counts. This rearrangement joins TRBV3-1 to TRBJ2-1, with D tentatively TRBD2 (6 bases). Trimming stripped 1 base from V and 3 bases from J, with 13 bases between. The CDR3 is made up of 16 amino acids. Germline CDR1 is LGHDT and CDR2 is YNNKEL (reference sequence). CDR3 residues: CASSQGGLPIYNEQFF. Here the CDR3 DNA reads TGTGCCAGCAGCCAAGGGGGACTGCCGATCTACAATGAGCAGTTCTTC.

This clonotype was seen only a few times. This chain joins TRBV12-5 and TRBJ2-2, with D perhaps TRBD1 (6 bases). V gave up 4 bases and J gave up 0 bases, with 9 bases separating them. CDR1 is LGHNT, CDR2 FRNRAP, per germline. The CDR3 has 15 residues. CDR3 sequence: CASGWDISNTGELFF. The CDR3 region has the DNA TGTGCTAGTGGTTGGGACATTTCGAACACCGGGGAGCTGTTTTTT.

The sample holds a few counts of this clonotype. This chain connects TRBV27 to TRBJ1-1, with D unclear. CDR1 and CDR2 from the germline V gene are MNHEY and SMNVEV (reference sequence). The ends were cut back, 1 base at V and 1 base at J, with 7 bases in the middle. This CDR3 is built from 14 residues. This chain's CDR3 is CASSLFTGNTEAFF. In DNA, the CDR3 is TGTGCCAGCAGTTTATTTACGGGGAACACTGAAGCTTTCTTT.

The V and J genes are TRBV20-1 and TRBJ2-7, with D perhaps matching TRBD1 (5 bases). The germline V gene has CDR1 DFQATT and CDR2 SNEGSKA (reference sequence). There are 13 residues in the CDR3. The CDR3, as DNA: TGCAGCGGAGCAGGGCGTCCTTACTACGAGCAGTACTTC. Protein product: CSGAGRPYYEQYF.